The subject of this entry is one TCR beta chain. The antigen remains undetermined. The CDR3 is 19 amino acids. From germline, CDR1 is LNHNV and CDR2 YYDKDF (reference sequence). The authors generated TCR beta cDNA through 5'RACE template switching with UMIs. TCRdb re-called the 5' RACE reads and catalogs CDR3 proteins one per entry, DNA excluded. Listed are 550,000 to 600,000 distinct CDR3 sequences; 3.5% to 4.5% falls within the top ten. The data were obtained in a study of T cells expressing NK-cell markers. Study at large: From sorted CD3+CD56+NKG2C+, CD3+CD56+NKG2C- and CD3+CD56-NKG2C+ T cells came the TCR beta repertoires. Study-level results: Researchers report these clonotypes also headed the CD3+CD56-NKG2C+ fraction in a few donors.

The TCR was taken from a young man in good health. V and J are TRBV15 and TRBJ1-3; the D gene TCRdb calls, TRBD1, cannot be checked with no DNA. Sequencing used blood T cells: a sorted CD56 or NKG2C T cell subset, CD4+ or CD8+ T cells, or bulk PBMC T cells (not recorded which). CDR3 protein: CATSKPGTGGGVAGNTIYF.